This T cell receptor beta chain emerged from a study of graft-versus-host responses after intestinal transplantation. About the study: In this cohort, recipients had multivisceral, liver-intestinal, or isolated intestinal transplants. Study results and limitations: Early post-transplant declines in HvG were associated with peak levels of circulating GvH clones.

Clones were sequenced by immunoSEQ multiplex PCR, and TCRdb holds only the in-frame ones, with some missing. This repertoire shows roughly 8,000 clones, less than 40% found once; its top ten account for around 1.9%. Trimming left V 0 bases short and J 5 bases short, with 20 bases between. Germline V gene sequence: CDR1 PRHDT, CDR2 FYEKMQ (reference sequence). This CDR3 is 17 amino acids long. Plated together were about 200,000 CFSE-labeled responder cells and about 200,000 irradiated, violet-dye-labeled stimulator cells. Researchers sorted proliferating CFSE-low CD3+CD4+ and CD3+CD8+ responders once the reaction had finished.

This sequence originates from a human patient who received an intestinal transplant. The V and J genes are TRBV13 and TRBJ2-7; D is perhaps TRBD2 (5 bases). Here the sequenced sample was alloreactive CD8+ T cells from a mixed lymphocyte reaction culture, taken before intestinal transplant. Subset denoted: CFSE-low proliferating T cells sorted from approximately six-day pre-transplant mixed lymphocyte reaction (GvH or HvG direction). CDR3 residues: CASSLGGMGKSRHEQYF. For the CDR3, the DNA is TGTGCCAGCAGCTTAGGCGGGATGGGGAAATCCCGGCACGAGCAGTACTTC.